These T cell receptor beta chains were read from a single sample in a study of T cells in Graves' hyperthyroidism and ophthalmopathy. TCRdb analysed the multiplex PCR reads with MiXCR anew, one entry per CDR3 protein. The sample has about 400,000 distinct CDR3 sequences; approximately 15% are singletons. Sequencing was carried out using blood. These receptors all stem from a woman younger than 45 with Graves' hyperthyroidism. Each CDR3 is given with its conserved first and last residue. The order of the fields is clone size, J gene, D gene, V gene, CDR3 DNA, CDR3 protein. The D gene is left open where the match is weak. Clone size appears in some rows only: once, few, many, or a class for an expanded clone.

>many|TRBJ2-5|TRBD1|TRBV27
TGTGCCAGCAGTTCATACGGACAGGGACAAGAGACCCAGTACTTC
CASSSYGQGQETQYF
>-|TRBJ2-7|TRBD2|TRBV29-1
TGCAGCGCAACAGCGGGGCCAATCTACGAGCAGTACTTC
CSATAGPIYEQYF
>-|TRBJ2-7|-|TRBV7-6
TGTGCCAGCAGCTTAGAGCGCGGACACGAGCAGTACTTC
CASSLERGHEQYF
>-|TRBJ2-6|-|TRBV5-1
TGCGCCAGCAGCTTTACCACAGGGAACTCTGGGGCCAACGTCCTGACTTTC
CASSFTTGNSGANVLTF
>-|TRBJ2-2|TRBD2|TRBV12-3/TRBV12-4
TGTGCCAGCAGTCCCTGGACTAGCGGGAGAGAGAACACCGGGGAGCTGTTTTTT
CASSPWTSGRENTGELFF
>-|TRBJ2-7|TRBD1|TRBV2
TGTGCCAGCAGTGAAGACAGGGGCGCTACGGGGCAGTACTTC
CASSEDRGATGQYF
>once|TRBJ2-2|-|TRBV5-1
TGCGCCAGCAGCTTGGAGCGCGGAAACACCGGGGAGCTGTTTTTT
CASSLERGNTGELFF
>few|TRBJ2-1|TRBD2|TRBV6-1
TGTGCCAGCGGATCAGCTAGCGGGAGTATAGCTGGGGGTGAGCAGTTCTTC
CASGSASGSIAGGEQFF
>few|TRBJ2-7|-|TRBV10-3
TGTGCCATCAGTGGGGACCGGGACTTGGCCTACTTC
CAISGDRDLAYF
>few|TRBJ2-3|-|TRBV4-1
TGCGCCAGCAGCCAAGAAAATGGCCCAGATACGCAGTATTTT
CASSQENGPDTQYF
>few|TRBJ1-1|-|TRBV19
TGTGCCAGTACCGTCGGGGGGGGGAACACTGAAGCTTTCTTT
CASTVGGGNTEAFF
>-|TRBJ1-1|-|TRBV27
TGTGCCAGCAGTTTATCTCGGCAGGTGAACACTGAAGCTTTCTTT
CASSLSRQVNTEAFF
>many|TRBJ1-5|-|TRBV24-1
TGTGCCACCAGTGGGCAGGTTAGCAATCAGCCCCAGCATTTT
CATSGQVSNQPQHF
>many|TRBJ2-1|TRBD2|TRBV7-2
TGTGCCAGCAGCACGGGACTAGCGGGGGGAGAGCAGTTCTTC
CASSTGLAGGEQFF
>many|TRBJ2-1|-|TRBV7-9
TGTGCCAGCAGCTCACCCTCGGATAGGGACAATGAGCAGTTCTTC
CASSSPSDRDNEQFF
>few|TRBJ1-1|-|TRBV13
TGTGCCAGCCGATGGGGGGGTAGGACTGAAGCTTTCTTT
CASRWGGRTEAFF
>many|TRBJ2-1|-|TRBV6-6
TGTGCCAGCAGTTACTCGCCCCAGGGTCGTGAGCAGTTCTTC
CASSYSPQGREQFF
>many|TRBJ2-1|-|TRBV7-9
TGTGCCAGCAGCTTAGGTGGGGGGAGTATTGAGCAGTTCTTC
CASSLGGGSIEQFF
>-|TRBJ1-1|TRBD1|TRBV30
TGTGCCTGGAGCCAGACAGGGGGTGGCACTGAAGCTTTCTTT
CAWSQTGGGTEAFF
>many|TRBJ2-1|-|TRBV3-1
TGTGCCAGCAGTCGCTCTAGCGATGAGCAGTTCTTC
CASSRSSDEQFF
>few|TRBJ2-1|TRBD2|TRBV12-3/TRBV12-4
TGTGCCAGCAGTGGACTAGATCGCCAGTTCTTC
CASSGLDRQFF
>-|TRBJ2-5|TRBD1|TRBV20-1
TGCAGTGCTAAGCCAGGGGGCGTAGAGACCCAGTACTTC
CSAKPGGVETQYF
>many|TRBJ2-3|TRBD2|TRBV20-1
TGCAGTGCTAGAGATGACCTTGAGGGAGGGCGGACAGATACGCAGTATTTT
CSARDDLEGGRTDTQYF
>many|TRBJ1-5|-|TRBV2
TGTGCCAGCAGTGCCTATGGACCGGTTAGCAATCAGCCCCAGCATTTT
CASSAYGPVSNQPQHF
>-|TRBJ2-1|-|TRBV5-1
TGCGCCAGCAGCTTGGCGGGGGAAGAGCAGTTCTTC
CASSLAGEEQFF
>many|TRBJ2-7|TRBD1|TRBV28
TGTGCCAGCAGTGACAGGGGCTCCTACGAGCAGTACTTC
CASSDRGSYEQYF
>few|TRBJ2-3|TRBD2|TRBV5-4
TGTGCCAGCAGCTTGGCGTCGAGCGGGGGCACAGATACGCAGTATTTT
CASSLASSGGTDTQYF
>-|TRBJ1-2|TRBD1|TRBV28
TGTGCCAGCAATCGGGACAGGGCTGGCTACACCTTC
CASNRDRAGYTF
>many|TRBJ2-4|-|TRBV28
TGTGCCAGCAGTTTCCTACGAGGATCGGGGGCGCTCAAAAACATTCAGTACTTC
CASSFLRGSGALKNIQYF
>many|TRBJ1-6|TRBD1|TRBV2
TGTGCCAGCAGCCCAAGACAGGGGGGGAATTCACCCCTCCACTTT
CASSPRQGGNSPLHF
>many|TRBJ2-7|TRBD2|TRBV30
TGTGCCTGGAACCCGGGACTAGCGGGACCCTACGAGCAGTACTTC
CAWNPGLAGPYEQYF
>many|TRBJ2-3|-|TRBV11-2
TGTGCCAGCAGCTTAAGTGAGTCATCCGATACGCAGTATTTT
CASSLSESSDTQYF
>-|TRBJ2-2|TRBD1|TRBV5-5
TGTGCCAGCAGCTTCTTTGACCCTGGGACAGGTCTACACGGGGAGCTGTTTTTT
CASSFFDPGTGLHGELFF
>many|TRBJ1-2|TRBD1|TRBV28
TGTGCCAGCAGTTCAGGGGGCGGGAACTATGGCTACACCTTC
CASSSGGGNYGYTF
>-|TRBJ1-2|TRBD1|TRBV13
TGTGCCAGCAGCTGGGGACAGGGGCCCAACTATGGCTACACCTTC
CASSWGQGPNYGYTF
>few|TRBJ2-2|TRBD1|TRBV24-1
TGTGCCACCAGTGACGCCGGGACAGGGGTCACCGGGGAGCTGTTTTTT
CATSDAGTGVTGELFF
>many|TRBJ2-7|TRBD1|TRBV27
TGTGCCAGCAGTTTACGACAGGGTGGGGCCTACGAGCAGTACTTC
CASSLRQGGAYEQYF
>many|TRBJ2-2|-|TRBV5-1
TGCGCCAGCAGCTTAAGAAGCGGAGTTTCGAACACCGGGGAGCTGTTTTTT
CASSLRSGVSNTGELFF
>-|TRBJ1-5|-|TRBV28
TGTGCCAGCAGTTTCCCCGGACAGTTCCTTAGCAATCAGCCCCAGCATTTT
CASSFPGQFLSNQPQHF
>many|TRBJ2-7|TRBD2|TRBV20-1
TGCAGTGCTAGTACTAGCGGGACCTACGAGCAGTACTTC
CSASTSGTYEQYF
>-|TRBJ2-7|TRBD2|TRBV20-1
TGCAGTGCTAGAGATAGGGCTAGCGGGAAGGCCCTCGACGAGCAGTACTTC
CSARDRASGKALDEQYF
>-|TRBJ2-2|-|TRBV15
TGTGCCACCAGCAGAGAAGATCAGCCCTTGAACACCGGGGAGCTGTTTTTT
CATSREDQPLNTGELFF
>-|TRBJ1-2|-|TRBV20-1
TGCAGTGCTCCCATATGGGGCGACCGATTTGTCTATGGCTACACCTTC
CSAPIWGDRFVYGYTF
>many|TRBJ2-3|-|TRBV7-2
TGTGCCAGCAGCTTTCGTCACGGGCCCACAGATACGCAGTATTTT
CASSFRHGPTDTQYF
>many|TRBJ2-5|TRBD1|TRBV7-2
TGTGCCAGCAGCGATATCGGGACAGTCCAAGAGACCCAGTACTTC
CASSDIGTVQETQYF
>-|TRBJ1-3|-|TRBV2
TGTGCCAGCATTAACTCAGCGTCTGGAAACACCATATATTTT
CASINSASGNTIYF
>many|TRBJ2-1|-|TRBV6-1
TGTGCCAGCAGTGCCTACCCCGGGGTTAGCCTCAATCGCAATGAGCAGTTCTTC
CASSAYPGVSLNRNEQFF
>many|TRBJ2-3|-|TRBV27
TGTGCCAGCAGTTTAGCCCCCAGGAGGGGCACAGATACGCAGTATTTT
CASSLAPRRGTDTQYF
>many|TRBJ2-7|TRBD2|TRBV6-1
TGTGCCAGCAATGTCCTGACCGGGACTAGCGGGAGAGGCGAGCAGTACTTC
CASNVLTGTSGRGEQYF
>many|TRBJ2-5|-|TRBV9
TGTGCCAGCAGCCCATCCAGGGAAGAGACCCAGTACTTC
CASSPSREETQYF
>-|TRBJ2-5|TRBD1|TRBV6-1
TGTGCCAGCAGCCGACAGGGCCCCCCCACACAAGAGACCCAGTACTTC
CASSRQGPPTQETQYF